This TCR beta chain was sequenced for a study of T cell responses to AZD1222 COVID-19 vaccine. Findings and caveats of the study: It was only a handful of AZD1222 recipients who were seropositive at baseline. Nearly half of spike-specific TCRs reportedly target unmutated variant regions. Donors in the cohort were predominantly white British and more often female, and clonal diversity was possibly underestimated.

On this clone itself: Its antigen is not identified.

This CDR3 spans 17 amino acids. V was clipped by 0 bases and J by 5 bases; unmatched bases: 4. Germline CDR1 LGHDT, CDR2 YNNKEL (reference sequence). Assay used: immunoSEQ multiplex PCR; TCRdb lists only in-frame clones, some missing. Of a few hundred thousand clones listed, 85% to 95% were seen once; the top ten hold 0.5% to 0.65%. The specimen was peripheral blood, collected on day 0 of AZD1222 vaccination. This chain connects TRBV3-1 (or the pseudogene TRBV3-2) to TRBJ2-1; 13 positions match TRBD2. The TCR originated in an adult in good health. The CDR3 bases are TGTGCCAGCAGCCAAGACGGACTAGCGGGAGAACACAATGAGCAGTTCTTC. Its translation: CASSQDGLAGEHNEQFF.